A selection of T cell receptor beta chains follows, all from one sample in a study of type 1 regulatory T cells. TCRdb ran MiXCR on the reads and lists one entry per CDR3 protein. The sample carries 80,000 to 100,000 distinct CDR3 sequences, roughly 31% recorded once. Sequenced sample: CD4+ T cells, either the whole sample or a sorted fraction (not recorded which). All receptors derive from a human donor in good health. Both conserved end residues are part of each CDR3. A D gene is named only where the DNA matches it firmly. Clone size, where shown, is once, few, many, or a class for clones that have expanded.

j_call clone_size d_call v_call cdr3_nt cdr3_aa
TRBJ2-2 few TRBD2 TRBV3-1 TGTGCCAGCAGCCCCCGTTCGACTAGCGGGTTAGGCACCGGGGAGCTGTTTTTT CASSPRSTSGLGTGELFF
TRBJ2-1 few - TRBV20-1 TGCAGTGCAATCAGGGTTAGAAGCTCCTACAATGAGCAGTTCTTC CSAIRVRSSYNEQFF
TRBJ2-1 - TRBD1 TRBV20-1 TGCAGTGCTGAGGACAGGAGGTCCAATGAGCAGTTCTTC CSAEDRRSNEQFF
TRBJ2-1 - - TRBV7-3 TGTGCCAGCAGCTCCTCCGGGCATGAGCAGTTCTTC CASSSSGHEQFF
TRBJ1-5 - TRBD1 TRBV19 TGTGCCAGTAGTATCTTCGAAGGACAGGGTTATAGCAATCAGCCCCAGCATTTT CASSIFEGQGYSNQPQHF
TRBJ2-2 few TRBD1 TRBV2 TGTGCCAGCGACAGGGCTGACGGGGAGCTGTTTTTT CASDRADGELFF
TRBJ2-5 - TRBD2 TRBV18 TGTGCCAGCTCACCAATCCTAGCGGGCGTACAAGAGACCCAGTACTTC CASSPILAGVQETQYF
TRBJ1-4 - TRBD1 TRBV7-9 TGTGCCAGCAGCTTCGACAGGGTACCCCGGAAGATTAATGAAAAACTGTTTTTT CASSFDRVPRKINEKLFF
TRBJ2-7 - TRBD2 TRBV5-6 TGTGCCAGCAGAACCAGGACTAGCGGTTACGAGCAGTACTTC CASRTRTSGYEQYF
TRBJ2-7 few TRBD2 TRBV5-1 TGCGCCAGCAGCCCCCCCCTAGCGGTAAGCTCCTACGAGCAGTACTTC CASSPPLAVSSYEQYF
TRBJ2-7 - TRBD1 TRBV7-2 TGTGCCAGCAGCCCCAGGACAGGGGCCTACGAGCAGTACTTC CASSPRTGAYEQYF
TRBJ2-1 few TRBD2 TRBV7-2 TGTGCCAGCAGCTGGGTAGCGGGAGGCGATGAGCAGTTCTTC CASSWVAGGDEQFF
TRBJ1-2 few TRBD1 TRBV30 TGTGCCTGGACCCGACAGGGAACTAGAGCTAACTATGGCTACACCTTC CAWTRQGTRANYGYTF
TRBJ2-3 - - TRBV5-1 TGCGCCAGCAGCGTCACATCTAGCACAGATACGCAGTATTTT CASSVTSSTDTQYF
TRBJ2-3 few - TRBV5-5 TGTGCCAGCAGCGCAGCTCTAGAGTTGTCGCAGTATTTT CASSAALELSQYF
TRBJ2-3 few TRBD2 TRBV20-1 TGCAGTGCTAGTAGTCTAGCGGGAGCTTCATGGGAAGATACGCAGTATTTT CSASSLAGASWEDTQYF
TRBJ1-6 few - TRBV25-1 TGTGCCAGCAGTGAATCGGTTAATTCACCCCTCCACTTT CASSESVNSPLHF
TRBJ1-1 few - TRBV29-1 TGCAGCGTCCAGGAAGCGGCAGCTTTCTTT CSVQEAAAFF
TRBJ2-2 few - TRBV11-3 TGTGCCAGCAGCTCATCAGGGGATGTCGGGGAGCTGTTTTTT CASSSSGDVGELFF
TRBJ2-3 - - TRBV12-3/TRBV12-4 TGTGCCAGCACCCATAAGGGGGGCGTAGATACGCAGTATTTT CASTHKGGVDTQYF
TRBJ2-2 few - TRBV27 TGTGCCAGCAGTAACATTAGATCCACCGGGAAGCTGTTTTTT CASSNIRSTGKLFF
TRBJ1-4 - - TRBV29-1 TGCAGCGTTGAAGATCGGAAGGGGCTTGGGGAAAAACTGTTTTTT CSVEDRKGLGEKLFF
TRBJ2-1 few TRBD2 TRBV3-1 TGTGCCAGCAGCCCAAACACCGGGAGGCGAGGAGTCAGAAATGAGCAGTTCTTC CASSPNTGRRGVRNEQFF
TRBJ2-7 - - TRBV19 TGTGCCAGTAGTCCTAGCGTGCAAACCTACGAGCAGTACTTC CASSPSVQTYEQYF
TRBJ1-1 - - TRBV30 TGTGCCTGGAGTGCACAAAACACTGAAGCTTTCTTT CAWSAQNTEAFF
TRBJ1-1 - - TRBV11-2 TGTGCCAGCAGAACCCCCTCTCGGACCCTGAACACTGAAGCTTTCTTT CASRTPSRTLNTEAFF
TRBJ2-1 - TRBD2 TRBV3-1 TGTGCCAGCAGCCAGACCGGGACTAGCGTGAACAATGAGCAGTTCTTC CASSQTGTSVNNEQFF
TRBJ2-1 once - TRBV5-1 TGCGCCAGCAGCTTAGTAGCGGAAGAAGTTGAGCAGTTCTTC CASSLVAEEVEQFF
TRBJ2-2 - - TRBV11-1 TGTGCCAGCAGCTTAGGCGGCTTCACCGGGGAGCTGTTTTTT CASSLGGFTGELFF
TRBJ2-3 - TRBD2 TRBV27 TGTGCCAGCAACCTACACACAAGCGGGAGAACAGATACGCAGTATTTT CASNLHTSGRTDTQYF